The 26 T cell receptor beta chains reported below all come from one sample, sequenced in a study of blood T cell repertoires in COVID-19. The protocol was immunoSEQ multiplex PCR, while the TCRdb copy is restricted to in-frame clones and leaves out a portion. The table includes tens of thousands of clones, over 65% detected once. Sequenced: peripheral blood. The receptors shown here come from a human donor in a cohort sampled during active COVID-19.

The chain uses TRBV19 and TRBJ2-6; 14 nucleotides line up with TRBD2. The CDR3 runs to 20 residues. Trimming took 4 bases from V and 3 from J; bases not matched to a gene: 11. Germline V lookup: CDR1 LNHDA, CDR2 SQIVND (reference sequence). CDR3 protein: CASSTTSGRAPGYGANVLTF. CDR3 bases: TGTGCCAGTAGTACGACTAGCGGGAGGGCCCCAGGATATGGGGCCAACGTCCTGACTTTC.

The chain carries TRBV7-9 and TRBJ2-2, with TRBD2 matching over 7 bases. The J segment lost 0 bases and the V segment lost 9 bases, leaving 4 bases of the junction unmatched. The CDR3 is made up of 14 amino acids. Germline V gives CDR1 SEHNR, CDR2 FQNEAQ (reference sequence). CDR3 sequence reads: CARSSGSNTGELFF. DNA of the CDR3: TGTGCCAGATCTAGCGGTTCGAACACCGGGGAGCTGTTTTTT.

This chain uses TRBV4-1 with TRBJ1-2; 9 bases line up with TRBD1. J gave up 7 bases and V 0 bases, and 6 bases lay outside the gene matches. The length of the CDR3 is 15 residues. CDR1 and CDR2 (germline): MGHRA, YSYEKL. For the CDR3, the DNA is TGCGCCAGCAGCCAAGATTGGACAGGGGTTCGTGGCTACACCTTC. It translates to CASSQDWTGVRGYTF.

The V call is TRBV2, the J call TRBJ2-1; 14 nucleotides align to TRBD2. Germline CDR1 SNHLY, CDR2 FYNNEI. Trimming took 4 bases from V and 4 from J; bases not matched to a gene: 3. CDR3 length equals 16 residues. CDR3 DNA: TGTGCCAGCAGTGTCCGACTAGCGGGAGGGTACAATGAGCAGTTCTTC. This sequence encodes CASSVRLAGGYNEQFF.

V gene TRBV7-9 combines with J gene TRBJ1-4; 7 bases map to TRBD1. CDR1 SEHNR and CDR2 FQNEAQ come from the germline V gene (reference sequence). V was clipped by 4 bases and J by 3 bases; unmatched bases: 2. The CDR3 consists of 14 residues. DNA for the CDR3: TGTGCCAGCAGCTCGGGACAGCCTAATGAAAAACTGTTTTTT. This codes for CASSSGQPNEKLFF.

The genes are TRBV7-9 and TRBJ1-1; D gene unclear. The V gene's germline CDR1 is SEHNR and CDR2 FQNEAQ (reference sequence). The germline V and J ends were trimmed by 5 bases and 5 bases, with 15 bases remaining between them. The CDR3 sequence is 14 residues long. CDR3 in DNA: TGTGCCAGCAGCCCGGGAATTTGGCGGACTGAAGCTTTCTTT. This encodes CASSPGIWRTEAFF.

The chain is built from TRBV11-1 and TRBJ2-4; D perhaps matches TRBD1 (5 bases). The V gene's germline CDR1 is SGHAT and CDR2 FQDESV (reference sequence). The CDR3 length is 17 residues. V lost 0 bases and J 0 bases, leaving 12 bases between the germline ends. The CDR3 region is CASSLAPDTLAKNIQYF. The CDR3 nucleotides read TGTGCCAGCAGCTTAGCTCCGGACACCTTAGCCAAAAACATTCAGTACTTC.

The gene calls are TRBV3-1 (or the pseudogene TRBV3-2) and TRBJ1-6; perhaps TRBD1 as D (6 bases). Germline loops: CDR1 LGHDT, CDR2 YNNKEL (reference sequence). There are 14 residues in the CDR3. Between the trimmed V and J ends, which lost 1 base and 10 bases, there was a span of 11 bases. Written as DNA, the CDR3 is TGTGCCAGCAGCCAAGGGCAGGGGCACTCACCCCTCCACTTT. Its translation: CASSQGQGHSPLHF.

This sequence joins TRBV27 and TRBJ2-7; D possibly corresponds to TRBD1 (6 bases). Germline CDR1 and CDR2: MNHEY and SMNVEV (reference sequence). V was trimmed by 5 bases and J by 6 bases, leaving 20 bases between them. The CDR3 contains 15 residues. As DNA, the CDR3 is TGTGCCAGCAGTCCTCAACAGGGTGGTCTTTCCGAGCAGTACTTC. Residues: CASSPQQGGLSEQYF.

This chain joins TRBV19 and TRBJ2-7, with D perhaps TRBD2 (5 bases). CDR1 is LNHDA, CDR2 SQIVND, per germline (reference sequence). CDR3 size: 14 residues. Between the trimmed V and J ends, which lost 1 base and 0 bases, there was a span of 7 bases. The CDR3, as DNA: TGTGCCAGTAGTATAGGTGCGGGCTCCTACGAGCAGTACTTC. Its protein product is CASSIGAGSYEQYF.

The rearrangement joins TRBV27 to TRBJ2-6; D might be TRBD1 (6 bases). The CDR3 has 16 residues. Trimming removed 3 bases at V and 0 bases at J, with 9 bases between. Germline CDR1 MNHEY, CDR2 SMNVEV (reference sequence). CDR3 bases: TGTGCCAGCAGTTTGGTAGGGGGCTCTGGGGCCAACGTCCTGACTTTC. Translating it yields CASSLVGGSGANVLTF.

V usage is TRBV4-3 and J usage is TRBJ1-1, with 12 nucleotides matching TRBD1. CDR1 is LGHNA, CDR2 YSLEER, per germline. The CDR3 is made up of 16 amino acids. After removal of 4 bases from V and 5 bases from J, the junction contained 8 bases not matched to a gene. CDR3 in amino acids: CASSLNLGQGATEAFF. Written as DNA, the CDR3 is TGCGCCAGCAGCCTAAACCTGGGACAGGGGGCGACTGAAGCTTTCTTT.

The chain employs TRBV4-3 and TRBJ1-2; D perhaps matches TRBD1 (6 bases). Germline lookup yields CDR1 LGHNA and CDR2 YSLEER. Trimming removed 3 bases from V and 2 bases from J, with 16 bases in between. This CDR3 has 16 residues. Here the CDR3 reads CASSQGRGSLNYGYTF. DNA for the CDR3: TGCGCCAGCAGCCAGGGCAGGGGATCCCTCAACTATGGCTACACCTTC.

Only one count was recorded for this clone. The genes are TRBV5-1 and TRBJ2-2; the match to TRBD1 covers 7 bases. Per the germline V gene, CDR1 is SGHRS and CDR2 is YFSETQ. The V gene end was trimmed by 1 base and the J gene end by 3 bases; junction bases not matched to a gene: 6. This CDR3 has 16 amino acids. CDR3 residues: CASSLRGQEHTGELFF. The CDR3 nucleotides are TGCGCCAGCAGCTTGCGTGGACAGGAGCACACCGGGGAGCTGTTTTTT. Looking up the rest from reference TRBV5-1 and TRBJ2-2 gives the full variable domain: KAGVTQTPRYLIKTRGQQVTLSCSPISGHRSVSWYQQTPGQGLQFLFEYFSETQRNKGNFPGRFSGRQFSNSRSEMNVSTLELGDSALYLCASSLRGQEHTGELFFGEGSRLTVL.

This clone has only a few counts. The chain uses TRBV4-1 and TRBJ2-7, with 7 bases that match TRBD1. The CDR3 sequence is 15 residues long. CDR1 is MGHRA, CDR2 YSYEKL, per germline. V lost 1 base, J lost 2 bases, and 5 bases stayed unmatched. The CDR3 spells CASSQAGDRPYEQYF. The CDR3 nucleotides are TGCGCCAGCAGCCAAGCAGGGGACAGACCCTACGAGCAGTACTTC.

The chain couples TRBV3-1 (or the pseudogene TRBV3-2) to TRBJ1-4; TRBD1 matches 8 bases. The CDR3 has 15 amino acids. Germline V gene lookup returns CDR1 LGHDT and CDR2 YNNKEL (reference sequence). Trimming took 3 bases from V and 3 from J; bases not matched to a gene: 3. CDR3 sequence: CASSQTTGANEKLFF. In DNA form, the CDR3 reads TGTGCCAGCAGCCAGACGACAGGGGCTAATGAAAAACTGTTTTTT.

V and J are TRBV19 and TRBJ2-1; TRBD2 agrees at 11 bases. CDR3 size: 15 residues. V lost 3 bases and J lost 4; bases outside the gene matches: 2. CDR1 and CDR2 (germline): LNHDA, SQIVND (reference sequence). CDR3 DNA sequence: TGTGCCAGTAGTATGAGACTAGCGGGATACAATGAGCAGTTCTTC. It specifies CASSMRLAGYNEQFF.

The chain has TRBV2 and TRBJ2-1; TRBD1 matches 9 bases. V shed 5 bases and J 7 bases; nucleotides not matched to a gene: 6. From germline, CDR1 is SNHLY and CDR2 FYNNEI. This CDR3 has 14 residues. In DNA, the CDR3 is TGTGCCAGCAGTAGACGGACAGGGGAAAATGAGCAGTTCTTC. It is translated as CASSRRTGENEQFF.

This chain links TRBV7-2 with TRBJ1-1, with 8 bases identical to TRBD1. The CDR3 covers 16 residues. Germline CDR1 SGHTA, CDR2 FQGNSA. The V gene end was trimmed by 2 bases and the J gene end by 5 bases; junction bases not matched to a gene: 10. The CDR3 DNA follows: TGTGCCAGCAGCTTAAACGGCAGGGGGCTTGGAACTGAAGCTTTCTTT. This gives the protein CASSLNGRGLGTEAFF.

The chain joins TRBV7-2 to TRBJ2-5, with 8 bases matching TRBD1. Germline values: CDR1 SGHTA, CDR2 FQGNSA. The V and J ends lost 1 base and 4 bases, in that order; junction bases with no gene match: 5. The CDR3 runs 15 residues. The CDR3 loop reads CASSLGVQGVETQYF. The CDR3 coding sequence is TGTGCCAGCAGCTTAGGAGTACAGGGGGTAGAGACCCAGTACTTC.

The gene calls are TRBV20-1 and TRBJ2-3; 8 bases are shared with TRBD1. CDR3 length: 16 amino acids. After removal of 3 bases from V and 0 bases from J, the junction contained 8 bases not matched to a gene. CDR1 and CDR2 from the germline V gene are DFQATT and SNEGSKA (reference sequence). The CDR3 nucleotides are TGCAGTGCTAGTGGTGACAGGGGCCATAGCACAGATACGCAGTATTTT. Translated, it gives CSASGDRGHSTDTQYF.

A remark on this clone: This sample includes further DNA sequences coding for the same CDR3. The CDR3 region has the DNA TGCGCCAGCAGCTTGGGATTGACTTACGAGCAGTACTTC. Translated: CASSLGLTYEQYF. This rearrangement joins TRBV5-1 to TRBJ2-7; D call uncertain. Deletions cut 0 bases from V and 4 bases from J, with 8 bases between. This CDR3 spans 13 amino acids. Germline V gene lookup returns CDR1 SGHRS and CDR2 YFSETQ.

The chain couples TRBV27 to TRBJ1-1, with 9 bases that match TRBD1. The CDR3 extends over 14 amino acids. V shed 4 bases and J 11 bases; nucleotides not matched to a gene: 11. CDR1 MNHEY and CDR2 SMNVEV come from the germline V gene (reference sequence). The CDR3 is CASSSPGDRGFAFF. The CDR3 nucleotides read TGTGCCAGCAGTTCCCCCGGAGACAGGGGGTTCGCTTTCTTT.

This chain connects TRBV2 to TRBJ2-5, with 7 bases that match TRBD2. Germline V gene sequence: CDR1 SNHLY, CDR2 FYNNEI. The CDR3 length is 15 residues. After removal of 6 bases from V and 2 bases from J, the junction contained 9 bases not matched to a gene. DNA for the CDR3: TGTGCCAGCAGACAGGCTGCGGGAGTACAAGAGACCCAGTACTTC. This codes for CASRQAAGVQETQYF. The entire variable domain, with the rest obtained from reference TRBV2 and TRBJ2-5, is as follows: EPEVTQTPSHQVTQMGQEVILRCVPISNHLYFYWYRQILGQKVEFLVSFYNNEISEKSEIFDDQFSVERPDGSNFTLKIRSTKLEDSAMYFCASRQAAGVQETQYFGPGTRLLVL.

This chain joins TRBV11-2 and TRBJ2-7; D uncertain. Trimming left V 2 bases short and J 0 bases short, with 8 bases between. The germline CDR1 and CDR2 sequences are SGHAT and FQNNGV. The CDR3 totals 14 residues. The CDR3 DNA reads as TGTGCCAGCAGCTTAAGCGCGATCTCCTACGAGCAGTACTTC. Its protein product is CASSLSAISYEQYF.

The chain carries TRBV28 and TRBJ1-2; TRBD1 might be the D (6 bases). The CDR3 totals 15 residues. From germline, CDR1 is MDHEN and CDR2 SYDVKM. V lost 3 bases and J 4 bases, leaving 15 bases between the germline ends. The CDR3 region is CASSFGGARAYGYTF. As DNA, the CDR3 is TGTGCCAGCAGTTTCGGGGGGGCGCGCGCCTATGGCTACACCTTC.